The clone carrying this T cell receptor beta chain was found many times. Its antigen is as yet unknown. The sample is drawn from a study of sequential checkpoint blockade in melanoma. On the study more broadly: Maintenance nivolumab came after either treatment sequence. More than 20 patients had tumor biopsies before treatment and at week 13. Around 90 pretreatment tumor DNA samples were TCRβ immunosequenced. Study-wide results and caveats: Clinical benefit was about 30 times likelier when tumor T-cell fraction and clonality increased.

The length of the CDR3 is 14 residues. Trimming left V 6 bases short and J 6 bases short, with 18 bases between. Germline V gene sequence: CDR1 SGHNT, CDR2 YENEEA. TCRdb's copy holds only in-frame clones and misses some; the assay was immunoSEQ multiplex PCR. This sample has roughly 5,100 clones; about 20% occur once, and the top ten carry approximately 18%. As for treatment: randomized to nivolumab then ipilimumab (arm A) or the reverse (arm B). The chain uses TRBV11-3 and TRBJ2-7, with D perhaps TRBD1 or TRBD2 (5 bases each). This TCR came from a human donor with melanoma. This specimen was tumor tissue (inferred from file names), taken from a patient given nivolumab and ipilimumab in sequence. The CDR3 DNA follows: TGTGCCAGCAGGGGGCCCGGGGCCAACCTCGAGCAGTACTTC. It yields the protein CASRGPGANLEQYF.